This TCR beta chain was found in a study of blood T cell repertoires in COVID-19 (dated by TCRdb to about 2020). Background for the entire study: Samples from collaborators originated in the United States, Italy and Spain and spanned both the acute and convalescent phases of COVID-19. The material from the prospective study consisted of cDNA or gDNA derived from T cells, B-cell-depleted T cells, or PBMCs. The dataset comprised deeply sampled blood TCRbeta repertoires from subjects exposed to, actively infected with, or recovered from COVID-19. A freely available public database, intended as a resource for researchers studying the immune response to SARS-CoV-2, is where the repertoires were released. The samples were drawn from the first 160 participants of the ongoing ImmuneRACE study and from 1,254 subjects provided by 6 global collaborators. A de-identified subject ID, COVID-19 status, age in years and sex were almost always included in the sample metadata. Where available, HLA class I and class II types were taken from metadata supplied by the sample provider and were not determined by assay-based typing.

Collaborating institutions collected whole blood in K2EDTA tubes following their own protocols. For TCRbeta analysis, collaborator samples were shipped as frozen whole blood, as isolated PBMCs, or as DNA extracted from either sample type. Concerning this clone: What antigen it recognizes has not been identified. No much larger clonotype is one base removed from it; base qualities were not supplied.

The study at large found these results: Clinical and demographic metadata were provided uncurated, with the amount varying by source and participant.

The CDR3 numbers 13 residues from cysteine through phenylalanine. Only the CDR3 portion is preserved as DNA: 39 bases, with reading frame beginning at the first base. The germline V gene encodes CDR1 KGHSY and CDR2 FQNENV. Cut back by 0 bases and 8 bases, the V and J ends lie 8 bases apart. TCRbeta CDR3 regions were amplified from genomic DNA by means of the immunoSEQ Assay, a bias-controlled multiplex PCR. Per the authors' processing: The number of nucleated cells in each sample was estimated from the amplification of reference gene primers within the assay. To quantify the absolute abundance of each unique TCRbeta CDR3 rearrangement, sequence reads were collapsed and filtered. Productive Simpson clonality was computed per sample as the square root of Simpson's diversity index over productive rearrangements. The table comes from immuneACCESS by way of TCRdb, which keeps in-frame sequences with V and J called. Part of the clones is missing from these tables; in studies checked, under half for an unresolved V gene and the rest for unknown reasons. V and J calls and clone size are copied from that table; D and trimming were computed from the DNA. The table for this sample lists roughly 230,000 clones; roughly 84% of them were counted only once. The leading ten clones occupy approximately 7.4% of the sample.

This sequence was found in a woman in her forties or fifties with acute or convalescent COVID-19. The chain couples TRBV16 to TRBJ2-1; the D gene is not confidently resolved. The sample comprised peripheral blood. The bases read TGTGCCAGCAGCCAATCGTCTAGACATGAGCAGTTCTTC. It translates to CASSQSSRHEQFF.